Listed below are T cell receptor beta chains from one sample, sequenced in a study of blood T cell repertoires in COVID-19. Using immunoSEQ multiplex PCR, the repertoire was profiled, and TCRdb retains in-frame clones only, with some absent. This sample has some 250,000 clones; 86% occur once, and the top ten carry roughly 2%. Sequencing was carried out using peripheral blood. All receptors derive from a man younger than 40 with active or convalescent COVID-19. CDR3s include the opening cysteine and the closing phenylalanine or tryptophan. D genes are given only for firm matches. Expanded clones are given a class, and other clones once, few, many or no size at all.

clone size: -
D gene: -
V gene: TRBV5-5
J gene: TRBJ1-3
CDR3 DNA: TGTGCCAGCAGCGACAATGTTTCTGGAAACACCATATATTTT
CDR3 protein: CASSDNVSGNTIYF

clone size: -
D gene: TRBD2
V gene: TRBV10-1
J gene: TRBJ2-2
CDR3 DNA: TGCGCCAGCGGGACTAGCGGGACCAACACCGGGGAGCTGTTTTTT
CDR3 protein: CASGTSGTNTGELFF

clone size: -
D gene: TRBD1
V gene: TRBV19
J gene: TRBJ1-2
CDR3 DNA: TGTGCCAGTAGTACCCTGGGCCCGGGACAGAAATATGGCTACACCTTC
CDR3 protein: CASSTLGPGQKYGYTF

clone size: once
D gene: TRBD2
V gene: TRBV30
J gene: TRBJ2-3
CDR3 DNA: TGTGCCTGGAGTAGGAGCGGGGGGAGCACAGATACGCAGTATTTT
CDR3 protein: CAWSRSGGSTDTQYF

clone size: -
D gene: -
V gene: TRBV25-1
J gene: TRBJ2-2
CDR3 DNA: TGTGCCAGCAGTGACTCGTGGACAGCGAACACCGGGGAGCTGTTTTTT
CDR3 protein: CASSDSWTANTGELFF

clone size: once
D gene: -
V gene: TRBV9
J gene: TRBJ2-7
CDR3 DNA: TGTGCCAGCAGCGGCGGGACTGGCCCTTTCGAGCAGTACTTC
CDR3 protein: CASSGGTGPFEQYF

clone size: -
D gene: -
V gene: TRBV5-1
J gene: TRBJ2-1
CDR3 DNA: TGCGCCAGCAGCTTGATGGCGGAAGGTTACAATGAGCAGTTCTTC
CDR3 protein: CASSLMAEGYNEQFF

clone size: -
D gene: -
V gene: TRBV2
J gene: TRBJ1-4
CDR3 DNA: TGTGCCAGCAGTGGCCCGGTTGCAACTAATGAAAAACTGTTTTTT
CDR3 protein: CASSGPVATNEKLFF

clone size: -
D gene: -
V gene: TRBV6-4
J gene: TRBJ1-2
CDR3 DNA: TGTGCCAGCAGTGTTGAGGAGGAAAACTATGGCTACACCTTC
CDR3 protein: CASSVEEENYGYTF

clone size: -
D gene: -
V gene: TRBV6-1
J gene: TRBJ1-5
CDR3 DNA: TGTGCCAGCAGTGAAGCCGGAGGGCTGCCCCAGCATTTT
CDR3 protein: CASSEAGGLPQHF

clone size: -
D gene: -
V gene: TRBV5-1
J gene: TRBJ1-1
CDR3 DNA: TGCGCCAGCAGCTTGTCACCCGGGAGCCTCGGGTTGAACACTGAAGCTTTCTTT
CDR3 protein: CASSLSPGSLGLNTEAFF

clone size: -
D gene: TRBD2
V gene: TRBV7-2
J gene: TRBJ2-7
CDR3 DNA: TGTGCCAGCAGCTCCGTAGCGGGGGATACCTACGAGCAGTACTTC
CDR3 protein: CASSSVAGDTYEQYF

clone size: few
D gene: TRBD1
V gene: TRBV7-3
J gene: TRBJ2-1
CDR3 DNA: TGTGCCAGCAGCGCCTCCGGGACAGCCTACAATGAGCAGTTCTTC
CDR3 protein: CASSASGTAYNEQFF

clone size: -
D gene: -
V gene: TRBV19
J gene: TRBJ2-7
CDR3 DNA: TGTGCCAGTAGTCCTGGTATAGCCTACGAGCAGTACTTC
CDR3 protein: CASSPGIAYEQYF

clone size: -
D gene: TRBD2
V gene: TRBV4-3
J gene: TRBJ2-4
CDR3 DNA: TGCGCCAGCAGCCAAGGAGGATACGGGGGGGGGAACATTCAGTACTTC
CDR3 protein: CASSQGGYGGGNIQYF

clone size: -
D gene: -
V gene: TRBV12-5
J gene: TRBJ1-2
CDR3 DNA: TGTGCTAGTGGTTTAACAGGGTCTAATTACGGCTACACCTTC
CDR3 protein: CASGLTGSNYGYTF

clone size: once
D gene: -
V gene: TRBV10-3
J gene: TRBJ2-1
CDR3 DNA: TGTGCCATCAGTGAGGCAAGCGGACCGCCGTACAATGAGCAGTTCTTC
CDR3 protein: CAISEASGPPYNEQFF

clone size: once
D gene: -
V gene: TRBV5-6
J gene: TRBJ2-1
CDR3 DNA: TGTGCCAGCAGCACGGAATCGGAGGGGTATAGTGAGCAGTTCTTC
CDR3 protein: CASSTESEGYSEQFF

clone size: few
D gene: TRBD1
V gene: TRBV6-2/TRBV6-3
J gene: TRBJ2-7
CDR3 DNA: TGTGCCAGCAGTTACTCTGTGGTCAGGGGGCTCAACGAGCAGTACTTC
CDR3 protein: CASSYSVVRGLNEQYF

clone size: -
D gene: TRBD1
V gene: TRBV7-3
J gene: TRBJ1-1
CDR3 DNA: TGTGCCAGCAGCTCCGGGACAGTGAACACTGAAGCTTTCTTT
CDR3 protein: CASSSGTVNTEAFF

clone size: -
D gene: -
V gene: TRBV30
J gene: TRBJ1-4
CDR3 DNA: TGTGCCTGGAGCACGGGAGGCAGGACAGATAATGAAAAACTGTTTTTT
CDR3 protein: CAWSTGGRTDNEKLFF

clone size: -
D gene: -
V gene: TRBV19
J gene: TRBJ1-4
CDR3 DNA: TGTGCCAGTAGTTTATCAGGTGTCGGAACTAATGAAAAACTGTTTTTT
CDR3 protein: CASSLSGVGTNEKLFF

clone size: -
D gene: TRBD1
V gene: TRBV12-3/TRBV12-4
J gene: TRBJ1-2
CDR3 DNA: TGTGCCAGCAGCTCTGACAGGGGACGAGGCTACACCTTC
CDR3 protein: CASSSDRGRGYTF

clone size: few
D gene: -
V gene: TRBV18
J gene: TRBJ2-1
CDR3 DNA: TGTGCCAGCTCACCGATTGCCTCTAGAGGTTCGTCCTACAATGAGCAGTTCTTC
CDR3 protein: CASSPIASRGSSYNEQFF

clone size: -
D gene: -
V gene: TRBV6-5
J gene: TRBJ1-3
CDR3 DNA: TGTGCCAGCAGTTACGCTCGGGGATCTGGAAACACCATATATTTT
CDR3 protein: CASSYARGSGNTIYF

clone size: few
D gene: TRBD1
V gene: TRBV10-2
J gene: TRBJ1-4
CDR3 DNA: TGCGCCAGCAGAGGGACAGGGCATGAAAAACTGTTTTTT
CDR3 protein: CASRGTGHEKLFF

clone size: -
D gene: -
V gene: TRBV21-1
J gene: TRBJ1-2
CDR3 DNA: TGTGCCAGCAGCATAAGTCCTTGGGGCGGGACAGTACCCCGCAGGAGGTACTACACCTTC
CDR3 protein: CASSISPWGGTVPRRRYYTF

clone size: -
D gene: TRBD2
V gene: TRBV19
J gene: TRBJ2-1
CDR3 DNA: TGTGCCAGTAGTATTCTAGCGGGGACTTACAATGAGCAGTTCTTC
CDR3 protein: CASSILAGTYNEQFF

clone size: few
D gene: TRBD2
V gene: TRBV27
J gene: TRBJ2-5
CDR3 DNA: TGTGCCAGCAGTTTGAGGAGCGGGGGTGGAGAGACCCAGTACTTC
CDR3 protein: CASSLRSGGGETQYF

clone size: -
D gene: TRBD2
V gene: TRBV24-1
J gene: TRBJ2-1
CDR3 DNA: TGTGCCACCAGTGATTCGGGACTAGCGGGGGATGGTGGTGAGCAGTTCTTC
CDR3 protein: CATSDSGLAGDGGEQFF